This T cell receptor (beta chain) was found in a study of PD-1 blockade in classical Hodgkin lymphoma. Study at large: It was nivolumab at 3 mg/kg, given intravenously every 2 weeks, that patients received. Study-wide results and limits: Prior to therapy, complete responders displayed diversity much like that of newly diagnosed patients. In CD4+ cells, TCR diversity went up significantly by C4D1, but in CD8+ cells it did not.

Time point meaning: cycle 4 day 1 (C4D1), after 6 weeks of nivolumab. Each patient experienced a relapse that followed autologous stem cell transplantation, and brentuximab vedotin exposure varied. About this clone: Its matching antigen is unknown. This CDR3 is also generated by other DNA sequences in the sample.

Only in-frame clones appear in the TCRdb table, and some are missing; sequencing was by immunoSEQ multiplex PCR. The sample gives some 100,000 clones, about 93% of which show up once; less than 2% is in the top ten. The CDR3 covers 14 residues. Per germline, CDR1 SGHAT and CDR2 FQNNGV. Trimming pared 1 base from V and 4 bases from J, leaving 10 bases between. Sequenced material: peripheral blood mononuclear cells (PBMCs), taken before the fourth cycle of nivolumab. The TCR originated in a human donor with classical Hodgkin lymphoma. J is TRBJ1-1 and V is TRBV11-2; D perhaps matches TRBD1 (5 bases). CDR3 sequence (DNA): TGTGCCAGCAGCTTAGCGGGGGGAGGCACTGAAGCTTTCTTT. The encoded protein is CASSLAGGGTEAFF.